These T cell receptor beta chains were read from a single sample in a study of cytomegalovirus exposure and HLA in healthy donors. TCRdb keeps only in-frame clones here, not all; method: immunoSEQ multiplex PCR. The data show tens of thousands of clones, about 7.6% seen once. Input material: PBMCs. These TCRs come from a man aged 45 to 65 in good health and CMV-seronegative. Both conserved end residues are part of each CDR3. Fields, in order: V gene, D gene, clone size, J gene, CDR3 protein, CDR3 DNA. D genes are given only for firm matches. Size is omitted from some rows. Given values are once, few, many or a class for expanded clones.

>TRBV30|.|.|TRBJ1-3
CAWSPFAGNTIYF
TGTGCCTGGAGTCCTTTCGCGGGAAACACCATATATTTT
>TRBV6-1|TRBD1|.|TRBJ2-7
CASSGTGVAYEQYF
TGTGCCAGCAGTGGAACAGGGGTAGCCTACGAGCAGTACTTC
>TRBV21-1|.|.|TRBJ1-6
CASSTVHRDRGRSPLHF
TGTGCCAGCAGCACTGTCCACCGGGACAGGGGGCGATCACCCCTCCACTTT
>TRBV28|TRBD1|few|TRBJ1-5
CASTRQGFYQPQHF
TGTGCCAGCACTCGACAGGGGTTCTATCAGCCCCAGCATTTT
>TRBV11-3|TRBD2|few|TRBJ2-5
CASSLSSGTETQYF
TGTGCCAGCAGCTTATCAAGCGGGACGGAGACCCAGTACTTC
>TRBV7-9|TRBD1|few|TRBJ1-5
CASSATGGFQPQHF
TGTGCCAGCAGCGCAACAGGGGGGTTTCAGCCCCAGCATTTT
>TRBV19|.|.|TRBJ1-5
CASSTTQGSQPQHF
TGTGCCAGTAGTACGACCCAGGGTTCTCAGCCCCAGCATTTT
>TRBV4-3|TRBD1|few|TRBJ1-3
CASSQSTTGSAGNTIYF
TGCGCCAGCAGCCAATCAACGACAGGGAGCGCTGGAAACACCATATATTTT
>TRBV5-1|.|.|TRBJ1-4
CASSPLWEYEKLFF
TGCGCCAGCTCCCCCCTGTGGGAGTATGAAAAACTGTTTTTT
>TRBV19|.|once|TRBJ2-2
CASSNVGGKIGELFF
TGTGCCAGTAGTAACGTGGGGGGAAAGATCGGGGAGCTGTTTTTT
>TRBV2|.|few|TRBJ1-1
CASSDWGVGTEAFF
TGTGCCAGCAGTGATTGGGGGGTCGGTACTGAAGCTTTCTTT
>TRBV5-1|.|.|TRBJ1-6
CASSPTGVDPPLHF
TGCGCCAGCAGCCCGACAGGAGTAGACCCACCCCTCCACTTT
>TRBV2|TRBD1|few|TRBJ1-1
CASGAGTGKPEAFF
TGTGCCAGCGGCGCCGGGACAGGGAAGCCTGAAGCTTTCTTT
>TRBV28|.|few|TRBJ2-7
CASSDRRMAYEQYF
TGTGCCAGCAGCGACAGGAGGATGGCCTACGAGCAGTACTTC
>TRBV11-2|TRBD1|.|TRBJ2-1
CASSYRDRPPGNEQFF
TGTGCCAGCAGCTACAGGGACAGGCCCCCGGGGAATGAGCAGTTCTTC
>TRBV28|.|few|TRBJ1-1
CASSTRTEAFF
TGTGCCAGCAGCACCAGGACTGAAGCTTTCTTT
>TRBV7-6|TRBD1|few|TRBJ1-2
CASSRGQNYGYTF
TGTGCCAGCAGCCGGGGACAGAACTATGGCTACACCTTC
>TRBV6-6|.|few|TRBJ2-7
CASSRYRDEQYF
TGTGCCAGCAGTCGTTACAGGGACGAGCAGTACTTC
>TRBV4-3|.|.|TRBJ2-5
CASSQDLASQETQYF
TGCGCCAGCAGCCAAGATTTGGCAAGCCAAGAGACCCAGTACTTC
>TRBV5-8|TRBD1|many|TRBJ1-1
CASTTGTVMNTEAFF
TGTGCCAGCACTACCGGGACAGTTATGAACACTGAAGCTTTCTTT
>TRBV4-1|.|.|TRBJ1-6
CASSQVGNRSPLHF
TGCGCCAGCAGCCAAGTAGGAAACAGGTCACCCCTCCACTTT
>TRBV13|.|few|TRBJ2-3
CASSLGGNTDTQYF
TGTGCCAGCAGCTTAGGCGGGAACACAGATACGCAGTATTTT
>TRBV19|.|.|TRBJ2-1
CASTDAGGLRHRQFF
TGTGCCAGTACCGATGCCGGGGGTTTACGGCATCGGCAGTTCTTC
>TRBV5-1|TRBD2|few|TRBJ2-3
CASSFASGSKDTQYF
TGCGCCAGCAGCTTTGCTAGCGGGAGCAAAGATACGCAGTATTTT
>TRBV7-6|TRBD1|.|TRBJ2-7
CASSLAQTGDYEQYF
TGTGCCAGCAGCTTAGCGCAGACAGGGGACTACGAGCAGTACTTC
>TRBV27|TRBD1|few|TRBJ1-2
CASSTTGGAGGYTF
TGTGCCAGCAGTACGACAGGGGGCGCAGGTGGCTACACCTTC
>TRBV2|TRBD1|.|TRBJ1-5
CASRPQGTRNQPQHF
TGTGCCAGCAGGCCACAGGGGACGCGCAATCAGCCCCAGCATTTT
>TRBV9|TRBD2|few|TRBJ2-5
CASSVAGGQGETQYF
TGTGCCAGCAGCGTAGCGGGAGGTCAGGGAGAGACCCAGTACTTC
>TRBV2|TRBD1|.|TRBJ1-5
CASRSQGVGEQPQHF
TGTGCCAGCAGGAGCCAGGGGGTCGGGGAACAGCCCCAGCATTTT
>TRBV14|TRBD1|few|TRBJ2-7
CASSPQGYEQYF
TGTGCCAGCAGTCCACAGGGGTACGAGCAGTACTTC
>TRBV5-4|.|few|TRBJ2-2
CASSYADSRGGELFF
TGTGCCAGCAGCTACGCGGACAGTCGAGGGGGGGAGCTGTTTTTT
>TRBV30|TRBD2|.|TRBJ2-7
CAWSVWSSGRYEQYF
TGTGCCTGGAGTGTATGGTCTAGCGGGCGGTACGAGCAGTACTTC
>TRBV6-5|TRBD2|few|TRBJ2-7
CASSYSLAGAYEQYF
TGTGCCAGCAGTTACTCACTAGCGGGGGCCTACGAGCAGTACTTC
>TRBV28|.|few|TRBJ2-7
CASRTDRYEQYF
TGTGCCAGCAGGACGGACAGATACGAGCAGTACTTC
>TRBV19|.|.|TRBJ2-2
CASSNAQFPPGELFF
TGTGCCAGTAGTAATGCACAGTTTCCTCCCGGGGAGCTGTTTTTT
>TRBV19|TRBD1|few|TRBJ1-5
CASSSPRQGARGQPQHF
TGTGCCAGTAGTAGCCCAAGACAGGGGGCACGGGGCCAGCCCCAGCATTTT
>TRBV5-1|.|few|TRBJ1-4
CASSQRTRGNDEKLFF
TGCGCCAGCAGCCAACGTACTCGGGGGAACGATGAAAAACTGTTTTTT
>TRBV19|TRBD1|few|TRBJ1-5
CASIKGQGYSNQPQHF
TGTGCCAGTATCAAGGGACAGGGCTATAGCAATCAGCCCCAGCATTTT
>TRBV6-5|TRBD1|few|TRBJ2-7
CASRPDWTGSYEQYF
TGTGCCAGCAGGCCTGATTGGACAGGATCCTACGAGCAGTACTTC
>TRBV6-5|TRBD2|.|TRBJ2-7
CASSSLAGPWEQYF
TGTGCCAGCAGTTCTCTAGCGGGGCCCTGGGAGCAGTACTTC
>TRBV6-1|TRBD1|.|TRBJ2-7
CASSYRGNLYEQYF
TGTGCCAGCAGCTACAGGGGAAACCTCTACGAGCAGTACTTC
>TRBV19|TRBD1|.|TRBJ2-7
CASSVHRGGNEQYF
TGTGCCAGTAGTGTTCACAGGGGCGGCAACGAGCAGTACTTC